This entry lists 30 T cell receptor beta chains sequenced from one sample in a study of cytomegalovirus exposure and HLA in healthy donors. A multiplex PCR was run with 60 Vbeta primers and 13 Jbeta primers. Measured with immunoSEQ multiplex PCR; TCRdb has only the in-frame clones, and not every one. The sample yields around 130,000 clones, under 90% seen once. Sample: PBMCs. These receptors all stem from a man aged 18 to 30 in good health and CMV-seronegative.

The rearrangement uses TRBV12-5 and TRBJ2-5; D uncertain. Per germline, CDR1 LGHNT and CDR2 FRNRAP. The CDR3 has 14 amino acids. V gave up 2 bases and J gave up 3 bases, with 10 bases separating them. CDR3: CASGLNDWKETQYF. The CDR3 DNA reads TGTGCTAGTGGTTTGAATGACTGGAAAGAGACCCAGTACTTC.

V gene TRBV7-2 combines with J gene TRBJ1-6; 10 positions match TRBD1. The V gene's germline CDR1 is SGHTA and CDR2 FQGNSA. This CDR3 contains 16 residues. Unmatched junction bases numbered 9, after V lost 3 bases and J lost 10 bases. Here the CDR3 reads CASSLWDRGPGSPLHF. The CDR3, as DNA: TGTGCCAGCAGCTTGTGGGACAGGGGTCCTGGATCACCCCTCCACTTT.

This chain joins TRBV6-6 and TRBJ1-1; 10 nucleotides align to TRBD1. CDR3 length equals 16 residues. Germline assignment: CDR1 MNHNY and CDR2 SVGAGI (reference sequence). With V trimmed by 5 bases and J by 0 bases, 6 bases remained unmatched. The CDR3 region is CASSTGTGVLNTEAFF. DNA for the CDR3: TGTGCCAGCAGTACCGGGACAGGGGTTTTGAACACTGAAGCTTTCTTT.

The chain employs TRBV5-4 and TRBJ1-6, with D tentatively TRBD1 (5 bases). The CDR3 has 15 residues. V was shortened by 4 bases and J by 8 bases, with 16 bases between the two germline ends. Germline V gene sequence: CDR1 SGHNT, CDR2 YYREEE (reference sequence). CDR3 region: CASSLSMEGDSPLHF. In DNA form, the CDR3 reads TGTGCCAGCAGCCTCAGCATGGAAGGGGATTCACCCCTCCACTTT.

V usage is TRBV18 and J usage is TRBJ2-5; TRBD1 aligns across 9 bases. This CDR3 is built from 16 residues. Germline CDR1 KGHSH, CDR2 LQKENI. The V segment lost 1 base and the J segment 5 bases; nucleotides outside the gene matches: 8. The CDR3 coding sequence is TGTGCCAGCTCACCACGACAGGGGGGGCTTCGGGAGACCCAGTACTTC. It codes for CASSPRQGGLRETQYF.

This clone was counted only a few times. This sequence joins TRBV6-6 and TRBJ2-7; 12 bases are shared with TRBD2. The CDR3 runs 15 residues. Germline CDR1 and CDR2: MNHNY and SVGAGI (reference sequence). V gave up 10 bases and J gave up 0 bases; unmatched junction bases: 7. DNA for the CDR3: TGTGCCATCCGACTAGCGGGGGCGAGCTCCTACGAGCAGTACTTC. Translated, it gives CAIRLAGASSYEQYF.

In DNA, the CDR3 is TGTGCCAGCAGCTCGGGACAGGGGGCTTTGGCTGAAGCTTTCTTT. Its translation is CASSSGQGALAEAFF. J is TRBJ1-1 and V is TRBV5-5, with 12 bases identical to TRBD1. The CDR3 is 15 amino acids. Looked up from germline, CDR1 is SGHKS and CDR2 is YYEKEE (reference sequence). The J segment lost 6 bases and the V segment lost 3 bases, leaving 6 bases of the junction unmatched.

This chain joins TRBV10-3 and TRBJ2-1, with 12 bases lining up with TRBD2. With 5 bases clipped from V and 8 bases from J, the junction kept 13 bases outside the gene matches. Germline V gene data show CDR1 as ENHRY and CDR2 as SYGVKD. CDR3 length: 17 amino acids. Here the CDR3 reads CAISQYLRTSGVHEQFF. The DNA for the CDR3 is TGTGCCATCAGTCAGTACCTAAGGACTAGCGGGGTTCATGAGCAGTTCTTC.

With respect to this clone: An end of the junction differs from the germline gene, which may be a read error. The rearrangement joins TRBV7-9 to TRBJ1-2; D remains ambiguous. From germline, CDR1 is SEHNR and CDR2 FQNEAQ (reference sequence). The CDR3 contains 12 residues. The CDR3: CSSSATAYGYTF. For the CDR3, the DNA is TGTTCCAGCAGCGCCACAGCTTATGGCTACACCTTC.

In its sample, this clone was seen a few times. CDR3 residues: CASRRQGNTEAFF. CDR3 DNA: TGTGCCAGCAGACGACAGGGGAACACTGAAGCTTTCTTT. V is TRBV6-6 and J is TRBJ1-1; 7 bases are shared with TRBD1. The CDR3 covers 13 residues. Unmatched junction bases numbered 2, after V lost 6 bases and J lost 1 base. Germline CDR1 MNHNY, CDR2 SVGAGI (reference sequence).

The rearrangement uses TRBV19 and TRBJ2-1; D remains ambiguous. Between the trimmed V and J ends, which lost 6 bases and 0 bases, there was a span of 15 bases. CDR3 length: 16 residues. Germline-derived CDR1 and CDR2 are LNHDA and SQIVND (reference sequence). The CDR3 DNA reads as TGTGCCAGTAGCCCTCGTCGCGGTTCCTCCTACAATGAGCAGTTCTTC. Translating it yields CASSPRRGSSYNEQFF.

The CDR3 bases are TGTGCCAGCAGGACGGGGAACACTGAAGCTTTCTTT. Residues: CASRTGNTEAFF. The chain is built from TRBV6-6 and TRBJ1-1, with D unresolved. Germline V gene lookup returns CDR1 MNHNY and CDR2 SVGAGI (reference sequence). Deletions cut 6 bases from V and 1 base from J, with 6 bases between. The CDR3 totals 12 residues.

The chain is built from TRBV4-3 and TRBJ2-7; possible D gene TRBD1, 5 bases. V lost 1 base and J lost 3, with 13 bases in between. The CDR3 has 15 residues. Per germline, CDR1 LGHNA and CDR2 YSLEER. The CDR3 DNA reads TGCGCCAGCAGCCAAGCGCGCCAGGGCGGCTACGAGCAGTACTTC. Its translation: CASSQARQGGYEQYF.

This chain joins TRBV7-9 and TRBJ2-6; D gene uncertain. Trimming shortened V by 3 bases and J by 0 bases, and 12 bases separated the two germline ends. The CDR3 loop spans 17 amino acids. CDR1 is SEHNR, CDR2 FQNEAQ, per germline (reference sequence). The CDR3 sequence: CASSLSSSVSGANVLTF. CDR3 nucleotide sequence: TGTGCCAGCAGCTTGAGTTCCTCGGTCTCTGGGGCCAACGTCCTGACTTTC. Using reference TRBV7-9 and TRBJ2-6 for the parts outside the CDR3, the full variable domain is DTGVSQNPRHKITKRGQNVTFRCDPISEHNRLYWYRQTLGQGPEFLTYFQNEAQLEKSRLLSDRFSAERPKGSFSTLEIQRTEQGDSAMYLCASSLSSSVSGANVLTFGAGSRLTVL.

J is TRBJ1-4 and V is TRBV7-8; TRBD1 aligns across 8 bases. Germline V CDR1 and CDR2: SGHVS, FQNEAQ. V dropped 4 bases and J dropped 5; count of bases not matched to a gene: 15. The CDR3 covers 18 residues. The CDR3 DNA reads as TGTGCCAGCAGCTCCACAGGGGGTAACTTGCCTTTGAATGAAAAACTGTTTTTT. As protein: CASSSTGGNLPLNEKLFF.

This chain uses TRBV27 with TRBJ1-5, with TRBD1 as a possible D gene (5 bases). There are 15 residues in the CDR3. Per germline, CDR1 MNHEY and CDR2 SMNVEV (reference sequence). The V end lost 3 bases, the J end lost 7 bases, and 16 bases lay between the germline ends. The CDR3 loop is CASSFISKGSQPQHF. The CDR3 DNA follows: TGTGCCAGCAGTTTTATTTCAAAGGGGTCCCAGCCCCAGCATTTT.

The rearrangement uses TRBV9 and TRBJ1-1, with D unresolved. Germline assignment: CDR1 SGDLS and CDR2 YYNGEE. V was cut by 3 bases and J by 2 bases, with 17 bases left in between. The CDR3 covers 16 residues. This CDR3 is CASSGLGRAENTEAFF. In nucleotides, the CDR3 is TGTGCCAGCAGCGGTTTAGGGAGGGCGGAAAACACTGAAGCTTTCTTT.

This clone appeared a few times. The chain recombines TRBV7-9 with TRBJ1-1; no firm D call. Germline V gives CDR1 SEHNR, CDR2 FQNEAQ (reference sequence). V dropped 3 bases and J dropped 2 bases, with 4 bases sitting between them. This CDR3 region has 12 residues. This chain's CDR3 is CASSFGNTEAFF. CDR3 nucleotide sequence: TGTGCCAGCAGCTTCGGTAACACTGAAGCTTTCTTT.

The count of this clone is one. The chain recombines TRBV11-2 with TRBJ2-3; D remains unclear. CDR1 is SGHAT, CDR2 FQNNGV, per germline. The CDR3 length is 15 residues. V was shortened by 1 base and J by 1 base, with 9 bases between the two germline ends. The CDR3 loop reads CASSLGRKRTDTQYF. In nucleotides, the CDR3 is TGTGCCAGCAGCTTAGGGAGAAAACGCACAGATACGCAGTATTTT. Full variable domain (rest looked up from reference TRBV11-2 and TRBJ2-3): EAGVAQSPRYKIIEKRQSVAFWCNPISGHATLYWYQQILGQGPKLLIQFQNNGVVDDSQLPKDRFSAERLKGVDSTLKIQPAKLEDSAVYLCASSLGRKRTDTQYFGPGTRLTVL.

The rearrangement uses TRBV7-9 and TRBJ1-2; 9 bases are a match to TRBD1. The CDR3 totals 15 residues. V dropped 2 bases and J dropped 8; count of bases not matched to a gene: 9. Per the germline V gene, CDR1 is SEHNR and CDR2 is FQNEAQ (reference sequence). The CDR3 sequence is CASSLTLRQGDGYTF. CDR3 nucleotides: TGTGCCAGCAGCTTAACGTTAAGACAGGGGGACGGCTACACCTTC.

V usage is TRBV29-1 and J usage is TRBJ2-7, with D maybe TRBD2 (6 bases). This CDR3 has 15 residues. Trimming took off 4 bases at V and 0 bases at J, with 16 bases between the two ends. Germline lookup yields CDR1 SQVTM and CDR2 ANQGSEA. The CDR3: CSVVFTGVGSYEQYF. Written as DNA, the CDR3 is TGCAGCGTTGTATTTACGGGGGTCGGCTCCTACGAGCAGTACTTC.

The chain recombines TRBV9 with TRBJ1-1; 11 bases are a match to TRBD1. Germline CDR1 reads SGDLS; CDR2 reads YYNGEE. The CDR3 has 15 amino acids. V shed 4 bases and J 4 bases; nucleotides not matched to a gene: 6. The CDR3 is CASSPWTGGGTEAFF. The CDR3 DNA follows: TGTGCCAGCAGCCCCTGGACAGGGGGCGGCACTGAAGCTTTCTTT.

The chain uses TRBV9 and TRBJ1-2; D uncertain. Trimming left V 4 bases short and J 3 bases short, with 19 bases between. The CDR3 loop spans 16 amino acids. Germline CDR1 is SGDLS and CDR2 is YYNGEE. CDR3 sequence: CASSPWPPLSDYGYTF. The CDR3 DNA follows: TGTGCCAGCAGCCCATGGCCCCCTCTCAGCGACTATGGCTACACCTTC. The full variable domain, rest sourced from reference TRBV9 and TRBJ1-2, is DSGVTQTPKHLITATGQRVTLRCSPRSGDLSVYWYQQSLDQGLQFLIQYYNGEERAKGNILERFSAQQFPDLHSELNLSSLELGDSALYFCASSPWPPLSDYGYTFGSGTRLTVV.

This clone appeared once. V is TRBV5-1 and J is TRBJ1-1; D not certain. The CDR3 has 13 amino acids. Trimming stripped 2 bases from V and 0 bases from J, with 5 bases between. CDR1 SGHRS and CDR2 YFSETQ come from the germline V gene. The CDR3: CASSFGLNTEAFF. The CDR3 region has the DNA TGCGCCAGCAGCTTCGGTTTGAACACTGAAGCTTTCTTT.

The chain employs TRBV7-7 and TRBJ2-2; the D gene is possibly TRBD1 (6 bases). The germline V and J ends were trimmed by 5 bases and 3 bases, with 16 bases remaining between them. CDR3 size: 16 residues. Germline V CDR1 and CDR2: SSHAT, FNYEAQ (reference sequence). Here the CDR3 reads CASSSRDTYYTGELFF. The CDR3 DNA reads TGTGCCAGCAGCAGCCGGGACACTTACTACACCGGGGAGCTGTTTTTT.

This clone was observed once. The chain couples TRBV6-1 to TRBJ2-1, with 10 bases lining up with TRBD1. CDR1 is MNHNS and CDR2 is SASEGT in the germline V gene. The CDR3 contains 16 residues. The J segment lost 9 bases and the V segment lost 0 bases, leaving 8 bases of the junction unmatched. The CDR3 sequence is CASSEAGDRGIGEQFF. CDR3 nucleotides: TGTGCCAGCAGTGAAGCCGGGGACAGGGGTATCGGTGAGCAGTTCTTC.

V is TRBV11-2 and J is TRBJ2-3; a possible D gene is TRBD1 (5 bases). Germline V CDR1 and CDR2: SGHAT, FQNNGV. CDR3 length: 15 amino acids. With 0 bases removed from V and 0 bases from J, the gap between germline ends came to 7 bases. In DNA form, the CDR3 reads TGTGCCAGCAGCTTAGATAGGGGCAGCACAGATACGCAGTATTTT. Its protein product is CASSLDRGSTDTQYF.

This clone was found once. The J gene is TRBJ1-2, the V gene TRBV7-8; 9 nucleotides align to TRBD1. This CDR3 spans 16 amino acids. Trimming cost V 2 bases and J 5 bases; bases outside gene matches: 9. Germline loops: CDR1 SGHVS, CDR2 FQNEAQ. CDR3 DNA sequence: TGTGCCAGCAGCTTAACAGGGGGCTTTATTCGGTATGGCTACACCTTC. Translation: CASSLTGGFIRYGYTF.

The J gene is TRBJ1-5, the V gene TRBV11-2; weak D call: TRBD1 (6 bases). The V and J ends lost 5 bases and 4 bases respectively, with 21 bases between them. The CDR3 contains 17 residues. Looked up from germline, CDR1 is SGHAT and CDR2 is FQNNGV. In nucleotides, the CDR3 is TGTGCCAGCAGCAGTAGGTCAGACAGGATTCTAAATCAGCCCCAGCATTTT. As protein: CASSSRSDRILNQPQHF.

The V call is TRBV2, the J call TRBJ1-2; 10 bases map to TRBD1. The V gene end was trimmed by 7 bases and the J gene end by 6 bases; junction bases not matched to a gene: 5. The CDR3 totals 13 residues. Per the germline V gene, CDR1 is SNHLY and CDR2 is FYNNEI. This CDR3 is CASTDRGMDGYTF. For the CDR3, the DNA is TGTGCCAGCACGGACAGGGGGATGGATGGCTACACCTTC.